Listed below are T cell receptor beta chains from one sample, sequenced in a study of T cells in Graves' hyperthyroidism and ophthalmopathy. TCRdb fed the multiplex PCR reads into MiXCR, producing one record per CDR3 protein. The sample records 350,000 to 450,000 distinct CDR3 sequences, approximately 15% being singletons. Sequencing used blood. The receptors were gathered from a woman between 55 and 75 years old with Graves' hyperthyroidism. The CDR3 runs from the conserved cysteine through the conserved F or W.

j_gene | v_gene | CDR3aa
TRBJ2-5 | TRBV2 | CATSLAGETQYF
TRBJ1-1 | TRBV3-1 | CASSQAGNTEAFF
TRBJ1-1 | TRBV6-1 | CASSYFPSGMNTEAFF
TRBJ2-5 | TRBV19 | CASSRGQEETQYF
TRBJ1-2 | TRBV20-1 | CSARDEGRYGYTF
TRBJ1-5 | TRBV4-1 | CASSPTGGDQPQHF
TRBJ2-1 | TRBV18 | CASSEMSGNEQFF
TRBJ1-6 | TRBV10-1 | CASQSRQGNNSPLHF
TRBJ1-5 | TRBV12-3/TRBV12-4 | CASSLALLQPQHF
TRBJ2-1 | TRBV7-9 | CASSLLTGFRNEQFF
TRBJ1-6 | TRBV18 | CASSPRRTGGGSPLHF
TRBJ2-7 | TRBV4-2 | CASSQDPTRLYEQYF
TRBJ1-1 | TRBV20-1 | CSAREGGSMNTEAFF
TRBJ2-1 | TRBV29-1 | CSVEDLGGLSYNEQFF
TRBJ2-3 | TRBV18 | CASSPTWSTDTQYF
TRBJ2-1 | TRBV2 | CASRGVTGTSNNEQFF
TRBJ2-1 | TRBV15 | CATSRARLAGGSRLWNEQFF
TRBJ1-2 | TRBV5-5 | CASTAGPPTGGNGYTF
TRBJ2-5 | TRBV16 | CASSDDRGIQETQYF
TRBJ2-7 | TRBV7-6 | CASSNAAGGYEQYF
TRBJ2-5 | TRBV7-8 | CASSLDAGGGETQYF
TRBJ2-2 | TRBV20-1 | CSASEGQGTGELFF
TRBJ2-7 | TRBV5-6 | CASSLPGGAYEQYF
TRBJ2-1 | TRBV7-8 | CASSSYSGIFYNEQFF
TRBJ2-7 | TRBV27 | CASSLTGNGPYEQYF
TRBJ1-2 | TRBV3-1 | CASSQARTGRGYTF
TRBJ1-1 | TRBV9 | CASSVVPRGPHTEAFF
TRBJ2-7 | TRBV3-1 | CASSQSQMGQGAYEQYF
TRBJ2-3 | TRBV6-4 | CASSDSGLADTDTQYF
TRBJ1-2 | TRBV12-3/TRBV12-4 | CASSPTDREVGYTF
TRBJ1-5 | TRBV4-1 | CASSQDQLAQPQHF
TRBJ2-2 | TRBV10-1 | CASRTSDTGELFF
TRBJ2-2 | TRBV3-1 | CASSQYRLAQNTGELFF
TRBJ1-3 | TRBV6-2/TRBV6-3 | CASSYSTLDSGNTIYF
TRBJ2-1 | TRBV2 | CASRPGGAGGDEQFF
TRBJ2-1 | TRBV28 | CASSAGGSGIYNEQFF
TRBJ1-5 | TRBV10-3 | CAISEGQVMGNQPQHF
TRBJ2-7 | TRBV5-1 | CASSLTSGNVEQYF
TRBJ1-2 | TRBV2 | CASSAGQGKDGYTF
TRBJ1-5 | TRBV19 | CAGGTGDIQPQHF
TRBJ2-1 | TRBV29-1 | CSALSGGYNEQFF
TRBJ2-1 | TRBV6-1 | CASSEATPGNEQFF
TRBJ2-7 | TRBV9 | CASSVSAGYYEQYF
TRBJ2-3 | TRBV6-1 | CASMLGQGADTQYF
TRBJ2-2 | TRBV7-9 | CASSAQLAGERELFF
TRBJ1-4 | TRBV20-1 | CSARRGQAKLFF
TRBJ1-5 | TRBV9 | CASSPQGQGHQPQHF
TRBJ2-3 | TRBV11-2 | CASSLFGTIAGDTQYF
TRBJ2-3 | TRBV6-1 | CASSSAPIAGAPVDTQYF
TRBJ2-7 | TRBV6-1 | CASKTSGTYEQYF
TRBJ2-3 | TRBV5-1 | CASSYKYGITDTQYF
TRBJ1-2 | TRBV19 | CASSADNREYGYTF
TRBJ1-3 | TRBV10-2 | CASKAGGTGNTIYF
TRBJ2-7 | TRBV13 | CASSLRLAGVSYEQYF
TRBJ2-1 | TRBV5-1 | CASSWDSRYNEQFF
TRBJ2-7 | TRBV2 | CASRELGQRKPLDLAGGPYEQYF